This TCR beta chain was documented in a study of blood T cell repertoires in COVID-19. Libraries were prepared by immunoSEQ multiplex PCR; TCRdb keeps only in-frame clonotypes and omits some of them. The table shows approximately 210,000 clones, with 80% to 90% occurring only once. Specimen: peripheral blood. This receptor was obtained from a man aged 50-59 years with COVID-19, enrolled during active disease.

CDR3 sequence: CATSRDPGVEQYF. The CDR3 coding sequence is TGTGCCACCAGCAGAGATCCGGGGGTCGAGCAGTACTTC. V gene TRBV15 combines with J gene TRBJ2-7; a possible D gene is TRBD2 (6 bases). The CDR3 extends over 13 amino acids. The V gene lost 0 bases and the J gene lost 6 bases, with 9 bases spanning the gap. Germline V lookup: CDR1 LNHNV, CDR2 YYDKDF (reference sequence).